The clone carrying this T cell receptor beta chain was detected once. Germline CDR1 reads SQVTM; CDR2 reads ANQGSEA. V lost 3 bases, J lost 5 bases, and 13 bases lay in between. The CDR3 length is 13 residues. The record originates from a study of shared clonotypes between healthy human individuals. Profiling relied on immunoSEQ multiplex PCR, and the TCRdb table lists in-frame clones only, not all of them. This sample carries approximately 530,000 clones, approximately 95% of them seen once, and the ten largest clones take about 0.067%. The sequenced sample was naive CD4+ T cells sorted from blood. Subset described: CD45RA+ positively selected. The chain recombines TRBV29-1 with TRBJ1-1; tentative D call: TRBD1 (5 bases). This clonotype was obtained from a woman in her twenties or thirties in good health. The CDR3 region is CSVDRGIETEAFF. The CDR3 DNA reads TGCAGCGTTGATCGGGGGATAGAGACTGAAGCTTTCTTT.